Below, 10 T cell receptor beta chains from the same sample are listed, as sequenced in a study of cytomegalovirus exposure and HLA in healthy donors. Primers for the PCR totalled 60 Vbeta and 13 Jbeta. Here immunoSEQ multiplex PCR was the method, and the copy in TCRdb shows in-frame clones only, minus some. The sample lists about 52,000 clones, approximately 52% occurring once. The sequencing sample was made of PBMCs. These receptors were obtained from a human donor in good health.

This clone was observed a few times. This chain links TRBV19 with TRBJ2-5; 8 nucleotides agree with TRBD1. CDR1 is LNHDA, CDR2 SQIVND, per germline (reference sequence). V lost 5 bases, J lost 7 bases, and 12 bases stayed unmatched. This CDR3 comprises 15 residues. The CDR3 region has the DNA TGTGCCAGTAGTTCACGGACAGGGTGGGACAGGACCCAGTACTTC. Encoded protein: CASSSRTGWDRTQYF.

V and J are TRBV19 and TRBJ2-1; weak D call: TRBD1 (6 bases). The germline V gene has CDR1 LNHDA and CDR2 SQIVND (reference sequence). The V and J ends lost 7 bases and 3 bases respectively, with 19 bases between them. The CDR3 totals 16 residues. CDR3 in amino acids: CASTPGSTGYYNEQFF. As DNA, the CDR3 is TGTGCCAGTACCCCGGGGAGTACAGGGTACTACAATGAGCAGTTCTTC.

This clone occurred a few times. This chain connects TRBV18 to TRBJ2-3; D remains unclear. CDR1 and CDR2 (germline): KGHSH, LQKENI. The CDR3 sequence is 14 residues long. V lost 5 bases, J lost 0 bases, and 9 bases lay in between. This CDR3 reads CASSVETSTDTQYF. In nucleotides, the CDR3 is TGTGCCAGCTCAGTGGAGACCAGCACAGATACGCAGTATTTT.

On this clone: At one of its ends the junction is not consistent with the germline gene, which may arise from a read error. Other DNA variants within this sample encode the same CDR3. The chain has TRBV4-1 and TRBJ1-1, with no clear D. The CDR3 loop spans 12 amino acids. Per the germline V gene, CDR1 is MGHRA and CDR2 is YSYEKL. The CDR3 spells CASSQPPTEAFF. The CDR3 DNA sequence: TGCGCCAGCAGCCAACCCCCAACTGAAGCTTTTTTT.

V gene TRBV18 combines with J gene TRBJ1-6; 7 bases agree with TRBD1. The CDR3 is made up of 16 amino acids. The germline V gene has CDR1 KGHSH and CDR2 LQKENI. The V and J ends lost 5 bases and 10 bases, in that order; junction bases with no gene match: 14. The CDR3 is CASSTFRDSQNSPLHF. CDR3 in DNA: TGTGCCAGCTCAACTTTCCGGGACAGTCAAAACTCACCCCTCCACTTT.

This clone was observed a few times. The chain recombines TRBV18 with TRBJ2-7; possible D gene TRBD1, 7 bases. Trimming cost V 2 bases and J 9 bases, with 17 bases left between them. CDR1 and CDR2 from the germline V gene are KGHSH and LQKENI. This CDR3 is 14 amino acids long. CDR3 sequence reads: CASSPGQGGVGQYF. CDR3 DNA: TGTGCCAGCTCACCAGGGCAGGGGGGCGTCGGGCAGTACTTC.

The chain employs TRBV7-2 and TRBJ2-7; a possible D gene is TRBD2 (6 bases). From germline, CDR1 is SGHTA and CDR2 FQGNSA. V lost 4 bases to trimming and J lost 2 bases, with 9 bases between them. This CDR3 region has 13 residues. CDR3 amino acids: CASSSWGAYEQYF. The CDR3 DNA is TGTGCCAGCAGCTCTTGGGGGGCCTACGAGCAGTACTTC.

In its sample, this clone was seen a few times. The gene calls are TRBV6-6 and TRBJ2-2; TRBD1 matches 10 bases. Germline V gene data show CDR1 as MNHNY and CDR2 as SVGAGI (reference sequence). This CDR3 has 16 residues. Trimming at V came to 5 bases and at J to 5 bases, leaving 8 bases not matched to a gene. This chain's CDR3 is CASSPRDRGGTGELFF. CDR3 bases: TGTGCCAGCAGTCCCCGGGACAGGGGTGGAACCGGGGAGCTGTTTTTT.

DNA for the CDR3: TGTGCCAGCAGCTCCGGGACAGGGCCCCTCAATCAGCCCCAGCATTTT. Residues: CASSSGTGPLNQPQHF. The J gene is TRBJ1-5, the V gene TRBV5-6, with 9 bases lining up with TRBD1. This CDR3 spans 16 amino acids. From germline, CDR1 is SGHDT and CDR2 YYEEEE. V gave up 3 bases and J gave up 3 bases; unmatched junction bases: 7.

The V gene is TRBV4-1, the J gene TRBJ2-2, with 11 bases that match TRBD2. The length of the CDR3 is 17 residues. Germline V lookup: CDR1 MGHRA, CDR2 YSYEKL. V was clipped by 1 base and J by 5 bases; unmatched bases: 6. CDR3 protein: CASSQAVAGGHTGELFF. For the CDR3, the DNA is TGCGCCAGCAGCCAAGCGGTAGCGGGGGGGCATACCGGGGAGCTGTTTTTT.